Presented here are 16 T cell receptor beta chains from one specimen sequenced in a study of control samples from healthy donors and cancer patients. Sequencing was performed with immunoSEQ multiplex PCR; in TCRdb, only in-frame clones are kept and a portion is missing. The sample records under 200,000 clones, 93% being singletons. The sample comprised blood. These receptors all come from a woman aged 55-70 years in good health.

This clone is a singleton in its sample. This chain uses TRBV3-1 (or the pseudogene TRBV3-2) with TRBJ2-5; TRBD2 might be the D (6 bases). Trimming removed 0 bases from V and 5 bases from J, with 10 bases in between. Germline loops: CDR1 LGHDT, CDR2 YNNKEL (reference sequence). CDR3 length: 14 residues. CDR3 bases: TGTGCCAGCAGCCAAGACGGGGGTGGGGAGACCCAGTACTTC. This gives the protein CASSQDGGGETQYF.

This chain connects TRBV28 to TRBJ2-7, with D maybe TRBD1 (7 bases). From germline, CDR1 is MDHEN and CDR2 SYDVKM. This CDR3 contains 15 residues. V gave up 2 bases and J gave up 3 bases, with 14 bases separating them. CDR3 loop: CASSLPQGGFYEQYF. CDR3 in DNA: TGTGCCAGCAGTTTACCCCAGGGGGGTTTCTACGAGCAGTACTTC. The full variable domain, rest sourced from reference TRBV28 and TRBJ2-7, is DVKVTQSSRYLVKRTGEKVFLECVQDMDHENMFWYRQDPGLGLRLIYFSYDVKMKEKGDIPEGYSVSREKKERFSLILESASTNQTSMYLCASSLPQGGFYEQYFGPGTRLTVT.

The J gene is TRBJ2-1, the V gene TRBV6-6; a weak D match, TRBD2 (5 bases). The V and J ends lost 7 bases and 3 bases respectively, with 13 bases between them. CDR3 size: 14 residues. Germline CDR1 and CDR2: MNHNY and SVGAGI (reference sequence). The CDR3 DNA reads TGTGCCAGCATCTACTCGAGGGTCTACAATGAGCAGTTCTTC. Translating it yields CASIYSRVYNEQFF.

V usage is TRBV4-2 and J usage is TRBJ2-1; D is tentatively TRBD1 or TRBD2 (5 bases each). Germline assignment: CDR1 LGHNA and CDR2 YNFKEQ. CDR3 length: 15 amino acids. Trimming removed 4 bases at V and 8 bases at J, with 18 bases between. The CDR3 DNA reads as TGTGCCAGCAGCCCTCAAGGGGCTAGCAGGGATGAGCAGTTCTTC. It specifies CASSPQGASRDEQFF.

The count of this clone is one. The chain uses TRBV28 and TRBJ2-7, with D unresolved. The CDR3 sequence is 16 residues long. The germline gives CDR1 MDHEN, CDR2 SYDVKM. V shed 3 bases and J shed 2 bases, with 17 bases lying between them. The CDR3 region is CASSFPVQAGPYEQYF. The CDR3 coding sequence is TGTGCCAGCAGTTTCCCCGTACAAGCCGGCCCCTACGAGCAGTACTTC.

The chain uses TRBV18 and TRBJ1-5; D ambiguous. The germline V and J ends were trimmed by 2 bases and 0 bases, with 5 bases remaining between them. Germline CDR1 KGHSH, CDR2 LQKENI. CDR3 length: 14 residues. CDR3 coding DNA: TGTGCCAGCTCACCAGAAAGTAGCAATCAGCCCCAGCATTTT. It translates to CASSPESSNQPQHF.

V and J are TRBV5-1 and TRBJ2-7; D is possibly TRBD1 (6 bases). This CDR3 comprises 14 residues. Between the trimmed V and J ends, which lost 1 base and 6 bases, there was a span of 14 bases. Germline V lookup: CDR1 SGHRS, CDR2 YFSETQ. The CDR3 spells CASSLYPGVIEQYF. The CDR3, as DNA: TGCGCCAGCAGCTTGTATCCAGGGGTTATCGAGCAGTACTTC.

The chain combines TRBV18 with TRBJ2-7; weak D call: TRBD1 (6 bases). Trimming removed 3 bases at V and 4 bases at J, with 22 bases between. The CDR3 has 17 amino acids. Germline loops: CDR1 KGHSH, CDR2 LQKENI. CDR3 loop: CASSPFWGQGRDYEQYF. The CDR3, as DNA: TGTGCCAGCTCACCTTTTTGGGGGCAGGGAAGAGATTACGAGCAGTACTTC. Full variable domain (remainder filled in from reference TRBV18 and TRBJ2-7): NAGVMQNPRHLVRRRGQEARLRCSPMKGHSHVYWYRQLPEEGLKFMVYLQKENIIDESGMPKERFSAEFPKEGPSILRIQQVVRGDSAAYFCASSPFWGQGRDYEQYFGPGTRLTVT.

V is TRBV6-2 or TRBV6-3 and J is TRBJ1-1; D unclear. V was clipped by 2 bases and J by 1 base, with 5 bases between them. This CDR3 comprises 13 residues. Germline CDR1 is MNHEY and CDR2 is SVGEGT. The CDR3 DNA reads TGTGCCAGCAGTTACCGGGCGAACACTGAAGCTTTCTTT. Encoded protein: CASSYRANTEAFF.

V and J are TRBV19 and TRBJ2-5; no clear D. Germline CDR1 reads LNHDA; CDR2 reads SQIVND (reference sequence). This CDR3 region has 11 residues. Trimming took 3 bases from V and 5 from J, leaving 4 bases between them. The CDR3: CASSIMETQYF. As DNA, the CDR3 is TGTGCCAGTAGTATTATGGAGACCCAGTACTTC.

This sequence joins TRBV15 and TRBJ1-2, with TRBD1 matching over 7 bases. The CDR3 extends over 15 amino acids. Germline CDR1 reads LNHNV; CDR2 reads YYDKDF (reference sequence). The V gene end was trimmed by 0 bases and the J gene end by 7 bases; junction bases not matched to a gene: 8. The chain's CDR3 is CATSRDPDRVSGYTF. The CDR3 DNA is TGTGCCACCAGCAGAGATCCCGACAGGGTCTCTGGCTACACCTTC.

This clone has a single count. The rearrangement joins TRBV4-1 to TRBJ1-1; TRBD1 is a possible D gene (5 bases). The CDR3 runs 14 residues. CDR1 and CDR2 from the germline V gene are MGHRA and YSYEKL. V was trimmed by 1 base and J by 0 bases, leaving 6 bases between them. CDR3 in amino acids: CASSQVGVNTEAFF. CDR3 DNA sequence: TGCGCCAGCAGCCAAGTAGGGGTGAACACTGAAGCTTTCTTT.

The chain joins TRBV20-1 to TRBJ1-1; D may be TRBD1 (5 bases). The V end was cut by 1 base, the J end by 11 bases, with 11 bases between. CDR3 length: 11 amino acids. The germline V gene has CDR1 DFQATT and CDR2 SNEGSKA (reference sequence). CDR3 residues: CSARVWDGAFF. The CDR3 DNA reads as TGCAGTGCTAGAGTCTGGGACGGGGCTTTCTTT.

The V gene is TRBV27, the J gene TRBJ1-1; D might be TRBD1 (5 bases). The germline V and J ends were trimmed by 3 bases and 7 bases, with 15 bases remaining between them. The length of the CDR3 is 14 residues. Per germline, CDR1 MNHEY and CDR2 SMNVEV (reference sequence). CDR3 in amino acids: CASSFIDRQLEAFF. CDR3 nucleotides: TGTGCCAGCAGTTTTATTGACAGACAGCTTGAAGCTTTCTTT.

J is TRBJ1-1 and V is TRBV5-1; possibly TRBD1 for D (6 bases). Germline V lookup: CDR1 SGHRS, CDR2 YFSETQ. V was cut by 4 bases and J by 5 bases, with 12 bases left in between. The CDR3 contains 13 residues. DNA of the CDR3: TGCGCCAGCAGCGAACAGGGAGGGACTGAAGCTTTCTTT. Translated, it gives CASSEQGGTEAFF.

The rearrangement links TRBV13 to TRBJ2-7; TRBD1 is a possible D gene (6 bases). The CDR3 contains 16 residues. Germline V gene sequence: CDR1 PRHDT, CDR2 FYEKMQ (reference sequence). Trimming cost V 0 bases and J 0 bases, with 12 bases left between them. CDR3 in DNA: TGTGCCAGCAGCTTAGGCGAGGGGGTCAACTCCTACGAGCAGTACTTC. Translated, it gives CASSLGEGVNSYEQYF.